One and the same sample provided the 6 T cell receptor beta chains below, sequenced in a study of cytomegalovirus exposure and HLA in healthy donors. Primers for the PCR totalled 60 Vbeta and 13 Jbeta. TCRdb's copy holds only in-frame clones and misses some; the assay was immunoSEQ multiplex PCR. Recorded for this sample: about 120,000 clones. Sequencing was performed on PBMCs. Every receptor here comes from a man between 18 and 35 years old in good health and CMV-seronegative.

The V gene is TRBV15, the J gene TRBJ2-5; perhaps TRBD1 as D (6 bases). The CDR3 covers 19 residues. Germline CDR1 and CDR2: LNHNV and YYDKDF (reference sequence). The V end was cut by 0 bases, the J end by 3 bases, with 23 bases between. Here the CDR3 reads CATSRDVVTQPRQEETQYF. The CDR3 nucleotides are TGTGCCACCAGCAGAGATGTGGTCACCCAACCCCGACAGGAAGAGACCCAGTACTTC.

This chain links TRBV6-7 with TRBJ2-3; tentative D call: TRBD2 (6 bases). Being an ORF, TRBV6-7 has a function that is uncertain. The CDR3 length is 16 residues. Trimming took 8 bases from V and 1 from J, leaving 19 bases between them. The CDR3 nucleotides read TGTGCCAGCGGGCAGTATGGAGGGCGGTGCACAGATACGCAGTATTTT. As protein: CASGQYGGRCTDTQYF.

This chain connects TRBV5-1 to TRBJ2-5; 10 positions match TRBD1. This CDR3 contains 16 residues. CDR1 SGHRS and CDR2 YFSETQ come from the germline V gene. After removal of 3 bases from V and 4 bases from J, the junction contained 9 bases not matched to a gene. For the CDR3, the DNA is TGCGCCAGCAGCTCACAACCGGGACAGGGGTCAGAGACCCAGTACTTC. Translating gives CASSSQPGQGSETQYF.

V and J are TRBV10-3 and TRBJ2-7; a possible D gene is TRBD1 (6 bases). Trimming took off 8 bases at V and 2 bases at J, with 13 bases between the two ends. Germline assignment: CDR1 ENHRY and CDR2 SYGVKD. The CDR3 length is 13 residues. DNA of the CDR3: TGTGCCATCGGCCGACAGGAAACCTACGAGCAGTACTTC. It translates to CAIGRQETYEQYF.

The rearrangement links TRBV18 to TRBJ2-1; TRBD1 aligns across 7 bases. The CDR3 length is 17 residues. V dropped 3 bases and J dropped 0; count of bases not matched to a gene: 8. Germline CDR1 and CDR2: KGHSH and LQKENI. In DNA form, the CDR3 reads TGTGCCAGCTCACCGAAACAGGGGCCCAGCTCCTACAATGAGCAGTTCTTC. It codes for CASSPKQGPSSYNEQFF.

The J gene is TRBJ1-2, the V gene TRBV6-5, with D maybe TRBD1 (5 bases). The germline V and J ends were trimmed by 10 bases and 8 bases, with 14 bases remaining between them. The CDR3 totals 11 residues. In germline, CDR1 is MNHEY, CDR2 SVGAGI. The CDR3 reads CATWAGDGYTF. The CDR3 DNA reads TGTGCCACCTGGGCGGGGGACGGCTACACCTTC.